This TCR beta chain derives from a study of cytomegalovirus exposure and HLA in healthy donors. This CDR3 spans 16 amino acids. With 4 bases clipped from V and 3 bases from J, the junction kept 7 bases outside the gene matches. Germline V gene sequence: CDR1 SGHNT, CDR2 YYREEE (reference sequence). With 60 Vbeta and 13 Jbeta primers, the PCR was carried out. This table comes from immunoSEQ multiplex PCR, and its TCRdb copy is limited to in-frame clones, with some not included. The sample carries under 150,000 clones, about 81% recorded once. This receptor was obtained from a woman aged 45-59 years in good health and CMV-seropositive. The sample taken for sequencing was PBMCs. The genes are TRBV5-4 and TRBJ2-7; TRBD2 aligns across 13 bases. The CDR3 DNA reads TGTGCCAGCAGCCTACGACTAGCGGGGGGCCTCTACGAGCAGTACTTC. Its translation: CASSLRLAGGLYEQYF. Together with reference TRBV5-4 and TRBJ2-7, the CDR3 gives the full variable domain: ETGVTQSPTHLIKTRGQQVTLRCSSQSGHNTVSWYQQALGQGPQFIFQYYREEENGRGNFPPRFSGLQFPNYSSELNVNALELDDSALYLCASSLRLAGGLYEQYFGPGTRLTVT.